The rows below give T cell receptor beta chains drawn from one sample of a study of brain T cells in children with intractable seizures. Clones were read by immunoSEQ multiplex PCR, and TCRdb kept only the in-frame ones, dropping some. This sample has 65,000 to 85,000 clones, with about 93% found just once. This specimen consisted of peripheral blood, obtained at surgery. The receptor source for this set is a boy younger than two with tuberous sclerosis and intractable seizures. CDR3s include the opening cysteine and the closing phenylalanine or tryptophan. Each record gives: V gene, J gene, clone size, D gene, CDR3 DNA, CDR3 protein. The D gene is left open where the match is weak. Only some rows state a clone size, as once, few, many or a class for expanded clones.

TRBV28	TRBJ1-5	-	-	TGTGCCAGCAGTTTTAGGGGGAGCAATCAGCCCCAGCATTTT	CASSFRGSNQPQHF
TRBV5-1	TRBJ2-7	-	TRBD1	TGCGCCAGCAGCTGGAAGACCGGGACAGGGCTAGACGAGCAGTACTTC	CASSWKTGTGLDEQYF
TRBV5-6	TRBJ1-1	once	TRBD1	TGTGCCAGCAGCTACATTCATACAGGGGACACTGAAGCTTTCTTT	CASSYIHTGDTEAFF
TRBV24-1	TRBJ1-1	-	-	TGTGCCACCAGTGACCCCGGGACAAGGGCTTTCTTT	CATSDPGTRAFF
TRBV30	TRBJ1-4	once	-	TGTGCCTGGAGTCCAGCCACAGGGAGGGAAAAACTGTTTTTT	CAWSPATGREKLFF
TRBV19	TRBJ2-1	-	TRBD2	TGTGCCAGTAGTCTCCTAAACCCGAGCGGGAGCCCCAATGAGCAGTTCTTC	CASSLLNPSGSPNEQFF
TRBV18	TRBJ1-3	-	TRBD1	TGTGCCAGCTCACCGGGACAGAGCTCTGGAAACACCATATATTTT	CASSPGQSSGNTIYF
TRBV19	TRBJ1-3	-	TRBD1	TGTGCCAGTAGTCGGACAGGCGGAGGAAACACCATATATTTT	CASSRTGGGNTIYF
TRBV27	TRBJ2-3	-	TRBD2	TGTGCCAGCAGTCTGACTAGCCCCACAGATACGCAGTATTTT	CASSLTSPTDTQYF
TRBV5-6	TRBJ2-2	-	-	TGTGCCAGCAGCTTTTTGGGGACCGGGGAGCTGTTTTTT	CASSFLGTGELFF
TRBV6-5	TRBJ2-7	-	-	TGTGCCAGCAGTTACTCGTGGACACCCTACGAGCAGTACTTC	CASSYSWTPYEQYF
TRBV2	TRBJ1-1	once	-	TGTGCCAGCAGTGATCAGGGTTGGAGGACTGAAGCTTTCTTT	CASSDQGWRTEAFF
TRBV7-8	TRBJ2-3	-	TRBD2	TGTGCCAGCAGCTTAGCGAAATATGGACTAGCGGCCGCGTCTAGCACAGATACGCAGTATTTT	CASSLAKYGLAAASSTDTQYF
TRBV5-4	TRBJ2-5	-	TRBD1	TGTGCCAGCAGTACCGAGGGGGGCAGGGGGCTTCGAGAGACCCAGTACTTC	CASSTEGGRGLRETQYF
TRBV3-1/TRBV3-2	TRBJ1-3	-	-	TGTGCCAGCAGCCAAGAGTTCTGGGCCAGCTCTGGAAACACCATATATTTT	CASSQEFWASSGNTIYF
TRBV6-5	TRBJ1-1	-	-	TGTGCCAGCAGCGGACGACCGGGGGGGAACACTGAAGCTTTCTTT	CASSGRPGGNTEAFF
TRBV11-2	TRBJ1-1	-	-	TGTGCCAGCAGCCCATGGTCAGGCAGGGAGAGAATGAACACTGAAGCTTTCTTT	CASSPWSGRERMNTEAFF
TRBV27	TRBJ2-6	-	-	TGTGCCAGCAAAAAAGTCGTCTCTGGGGCCAACGTCCTGACTTTC	CASKKVVSGANVLTF
TRBV10-1	TRBJ2-3	-	-	TGCGCCAGCACTGCCCCCTCAGGGACAGATACGCAGTATTTT	CASTAPSGTDTQYF
TRBV10-3	TRBJ1-2	-	-	TGTGCCATCAGTGAAGGGGACTATGGCTACACCTTC	CAISEGDYGYTF
TRBV5-1	TRBJ2-1	-	-	TGCGCCAGCAGCTTACCAGGTGGAAATGAGCAGTTCTTC	CASSLPGGNEQFF
TRBV6-4	TRBJ2-3	once	-	TGTGCCAGCACCCGTAGCGGACTCCTCACAGATACGCAGTATTTT	CASTRSGLLTDTQYF
TRBV11-3	TRBJ2-5	-	-	TGTGCCAGCAGCTTAGCCCAGGGGCCAGAGACCCAGTACTTC	CASSLAQGPETQYF
TRBV28	TRBJ2-5	-	-	TGTGCCAGCAGTCAAATAAAAGAGACCCAGTACTTC	CASSQIKETQYF
TRBV7-2	TRBJ2-5	-	TRBD2	TGTGCCAGCAGCTTACTCCCTAGCGGGGGCCAAGAGACCCAGTACTTC	CASSLLPSGGQETQYF
TRBV5-8	TRBJ2-5	-	-	TGTGCCAGCAGCTTGGAAGGGACATATTTCCAAGAGACCCAGTACTTC	CASSLEGTYFQETQYF
TRBV4-2	TRBJ2-1	-	TRBD2	TGTGCCAGCAGCCAAGATTGGGCTAGCGGGGGAACCTACAATGAGCAGTTCTTC	CASSQDWASGGTYNEQFF
TRBV12-3/TRBV12-4	TRBJ1-2	-	-	TGTGCCAGCAGCAGGGGAAACTATGGCTACACCTTC	CASSRGNYGYTF
TRBV14	TRBJ2-7	-	-	TGTGCCAGCAGCCCGGGACTTAGCGCCTACGAGCAGTACTTC	CASSPGLSAYEQYF
TRBV11-3	TRBJ2-3	-	TRBD2	TGTGCCAGCAGCTTTGGGACTAGCGGGAGAACAGATACGCAGTATTTT	CASSFGTSGRTDTQYF
TRBV5-6	TRBJ2-3	-	-	TGTGCCAGCAGCTTAGGGACGTTGAATACGCAGTATTTT	CASSLGTLNTQYF
TRBV9	TRBJ2-1	-	TRBD2	TGTGCCAGCAGCGACACTAGCGGGAGTGAGGATGAGCAGTTCTTC	CASSDTSGSEDEQFF
TRBV21-1	TRBJ1-2	-	-	TGTGCCAGCAGCAAAACGAGGGCAGGGACATCCCCCCATGGCTACACCTTC	CASSKTRAGTSPHGYTF
TRBV9	TRBJ1-5	-	-	TGTGCCAGCAGCGTATCCGGGTTCCCTAATCAGCCCCAGCATTTT	CASSVSGFPNQPQHF
TRBV12-2	TRBJ1-4	-	-	TGTGCAAGTCGCCCCCCGAGACAGGGGGCCTACAACCTTATTGAAAAACTGTTTTTT	CASRPPRQGAYNLIEKLFF
TRBV7-9	TRBJ2-4	-	TRBD2	TGTGCCAGCAGCCCCGTAGCGGGATCGAACATTCAGTACTTC	CASSPVAGSNIQYF
TRBV19	TRBJ2-1	once	TRBD2	TGTGCCAGTACCTTCCAGGGTGGGCTAGCGGGGGGGCCGGCTTGGTTCTTC	CASTFQGGLAGGPAWFF
TRBV9	TRBJ2-7	-	-	TGTGCCAGCAGCCCCCGGGACATGGTCTACGAGCAGTACTTC	CASSPRDMVYEQYF
TRBV10-1	TRBJ2-5	-	TRBD1	TGCGCCAGCAGTGCGGGACAGGTCGTCCCGGAGACCCAGTACTTC	CASSAGQVVPETQYF
TRBV7-2	TRBJ1-1	-	-	TGTGCCAGCAGCTTAGCATACATGAACACTGAAGCTTTCTTT	CASSLAYMNTEAFF
TRBV2	TRBJ1-6	-	TRBD1	TGTGCCAGCAGTCTCTGGACAGGGGATAATTCACCCCTCCACTTT	CASSLWTGDNSPLHF
TRBV4-1	TRBJ2-7	-	-	TGCGCCAGCAGCCAGCCGAGAGGCCACGAGCAGTACTTC	CASSQPRGHEQYF
TRBV5-1	TRBJ1-1	-	-	TGCGCCAGCAGCAGCCAGGTAGGAACCAACACTGAAGCTTTCTTT	CASSSQVGTNTEAFF